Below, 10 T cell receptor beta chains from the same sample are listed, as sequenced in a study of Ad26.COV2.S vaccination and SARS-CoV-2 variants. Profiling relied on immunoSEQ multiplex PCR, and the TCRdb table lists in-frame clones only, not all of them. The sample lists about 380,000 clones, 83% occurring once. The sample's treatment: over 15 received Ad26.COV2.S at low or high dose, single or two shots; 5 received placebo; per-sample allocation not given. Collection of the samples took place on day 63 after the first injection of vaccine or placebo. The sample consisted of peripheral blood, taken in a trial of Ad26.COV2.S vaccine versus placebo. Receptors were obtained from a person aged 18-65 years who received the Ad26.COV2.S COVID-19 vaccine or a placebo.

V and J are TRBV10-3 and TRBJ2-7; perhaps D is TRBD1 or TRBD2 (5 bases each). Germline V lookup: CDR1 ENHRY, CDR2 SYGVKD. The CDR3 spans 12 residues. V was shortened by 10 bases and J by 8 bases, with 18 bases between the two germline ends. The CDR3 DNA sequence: TGTGCCACCTCCCGGGACCCTCAACAGCAGTACTTC. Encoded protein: CATSRDPQQQYF.

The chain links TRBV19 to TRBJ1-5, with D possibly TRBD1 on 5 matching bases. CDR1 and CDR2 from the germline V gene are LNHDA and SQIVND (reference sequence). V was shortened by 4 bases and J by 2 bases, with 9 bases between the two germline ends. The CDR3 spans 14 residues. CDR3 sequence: CASSKGTGNQPQHF. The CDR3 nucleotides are TGTGCCAGTAGTAAGGGGACCGGCAATCAGCCCCAGCATTTT.

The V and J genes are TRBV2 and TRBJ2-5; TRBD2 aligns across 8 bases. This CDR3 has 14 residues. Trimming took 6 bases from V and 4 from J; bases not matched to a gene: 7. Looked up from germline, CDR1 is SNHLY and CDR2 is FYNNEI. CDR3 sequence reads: CASSLSGSIETQYF. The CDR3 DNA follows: TGTGCCAGCAGCTTGAGCGGGAGCATAGAGACCCAGTACTTC.

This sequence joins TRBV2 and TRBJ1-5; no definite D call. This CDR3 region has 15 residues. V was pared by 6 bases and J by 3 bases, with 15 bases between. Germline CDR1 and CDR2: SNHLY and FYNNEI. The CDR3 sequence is CASSLKFISNQPQHF. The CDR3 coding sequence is TGTGCCAGCAGCTTAAAGTTTATATCCAATCAGCCCCAGCATTTT.

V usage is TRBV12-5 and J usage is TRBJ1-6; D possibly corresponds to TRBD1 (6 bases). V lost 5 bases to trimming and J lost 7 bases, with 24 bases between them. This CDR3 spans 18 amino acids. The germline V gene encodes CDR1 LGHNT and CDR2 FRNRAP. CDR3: CASGRLRDILSGNSPLHF. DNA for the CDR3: TGTGCTAGTGGTCGTCTCCGGGACATATTATCGGGGAATTCACCCCTCCACTTT. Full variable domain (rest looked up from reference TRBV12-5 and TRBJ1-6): DARVTQTPRHKVTEMGQEVTMRCQPILGHNTVFWYRQTMMQGLELLAYFRNRAPLDDSGMPKDRFSAEMPDATLATLKIQPSEPRDSAVYFCASGRLRDILSGNSPLHFGNGTRLTVT.

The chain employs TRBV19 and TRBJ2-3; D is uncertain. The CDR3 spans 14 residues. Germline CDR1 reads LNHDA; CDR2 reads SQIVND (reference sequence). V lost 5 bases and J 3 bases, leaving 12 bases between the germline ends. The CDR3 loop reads CASSDITATDTQYF. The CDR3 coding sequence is TGTGCCAGTAGTGATATAACTGCTACAGATACGCAGTATTTT. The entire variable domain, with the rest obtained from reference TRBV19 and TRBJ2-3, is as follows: DGGITQSPKYLFRKEGQNVTLSCEQNLNHDAMYWYRQDPGQGLRLIYYSQIVNDFQKGDIAEGYSVSREKKESFPLTVTSAQKNPTAFYLCASSDITATDTQYFGPGTRLTVL.

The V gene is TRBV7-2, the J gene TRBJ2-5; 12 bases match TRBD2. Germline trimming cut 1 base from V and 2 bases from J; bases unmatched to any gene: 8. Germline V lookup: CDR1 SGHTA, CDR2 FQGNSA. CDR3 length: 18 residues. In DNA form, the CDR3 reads TGTGCCAGCAGCTTAGGGGAGACTAGCGGGGGATTTCAAGAGACCCAGTACTTC. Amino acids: CASSLGETSGGFQETQYF.

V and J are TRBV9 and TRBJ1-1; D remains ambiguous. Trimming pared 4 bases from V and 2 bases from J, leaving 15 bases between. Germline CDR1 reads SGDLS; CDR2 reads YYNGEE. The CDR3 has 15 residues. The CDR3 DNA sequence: TGTGCCAGCAGCCCACGCTTTTCAGTAAACACTGAAGCTTTCTTT. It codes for CASSPRFSVNTEAFF.

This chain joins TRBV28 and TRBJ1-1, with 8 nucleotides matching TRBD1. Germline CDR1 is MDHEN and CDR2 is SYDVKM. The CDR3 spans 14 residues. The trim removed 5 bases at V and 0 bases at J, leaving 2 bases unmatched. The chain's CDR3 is CASSRQGLNTEAFF. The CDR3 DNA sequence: TGTGCCAGCAGTCGACAGGGGCTGAACACTGAAGCTTTCTTT.

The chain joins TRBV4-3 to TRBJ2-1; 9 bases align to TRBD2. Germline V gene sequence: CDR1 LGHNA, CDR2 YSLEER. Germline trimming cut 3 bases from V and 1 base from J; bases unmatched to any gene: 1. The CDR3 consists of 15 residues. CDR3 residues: CASSHTSGSYNEQFF. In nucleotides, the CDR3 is TGCGCCAGCAGCCACACTAGCGGGTCCTACAATGAGCAGTTCTTC.